This T cell receptor (beta chain) is from a study of T cells in Graves' hyperthyroidism and ophthalmopathy. In its sample, this clonotype was seen many times. V shed 4 bases, J shed 7 bases, and the junction held 9 bases outside the gene matches. The germline gives CDR1 MNHEY, CDR2 SMNVEV (reference sequence). CDR3 length equals 14 residues. Amplified TCR beta CDR3 regions came from RNA transcripts. In the first-round RT-PCR of the TCR CDR3, the HTBI primer set was used. TCRdb redid the calling of the multiplex PCR reads with MiXCR, one entry per CDR3 protein. Here the sample spans under 650,000 distinct CDR3 sequences, about 17% being singletons.

The sequencing sample was made of blood. This chain uses TRBV27 with TRBJ2-7; 8 bases match TRBD2. The source is a woman aged 30 to 39 with Graves' hyperthyroidism. The CDR3 reads CASSSGLDLREQYF. The CDR3 region has the DNA TGTGCCAGCAGTTCGGGACTAGATTTGCGGGAGCAGTACTTC.